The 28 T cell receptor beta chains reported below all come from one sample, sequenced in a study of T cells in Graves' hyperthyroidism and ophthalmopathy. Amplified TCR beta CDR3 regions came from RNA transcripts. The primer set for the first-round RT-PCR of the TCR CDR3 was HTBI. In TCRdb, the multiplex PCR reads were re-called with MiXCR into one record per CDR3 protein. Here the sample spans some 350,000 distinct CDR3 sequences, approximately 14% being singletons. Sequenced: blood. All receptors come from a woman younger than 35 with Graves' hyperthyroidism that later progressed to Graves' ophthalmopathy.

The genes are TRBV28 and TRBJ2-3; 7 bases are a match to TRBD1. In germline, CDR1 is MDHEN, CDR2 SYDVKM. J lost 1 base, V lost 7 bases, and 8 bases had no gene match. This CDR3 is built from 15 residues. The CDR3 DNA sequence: TGTGCCAGCACCTTGGGTAGGGGGCGCACAGATACGCAGTATTTT. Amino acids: CASTLGRGRTDTQYF.

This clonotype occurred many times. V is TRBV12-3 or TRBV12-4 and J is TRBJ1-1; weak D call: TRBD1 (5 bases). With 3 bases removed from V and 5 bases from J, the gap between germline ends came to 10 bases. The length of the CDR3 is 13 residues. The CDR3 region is CASSLVWGTEAFF. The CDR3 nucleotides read TGTGCCAGCAGTTTGGTGTGGGGGACTGAAGCTTTCTTT.

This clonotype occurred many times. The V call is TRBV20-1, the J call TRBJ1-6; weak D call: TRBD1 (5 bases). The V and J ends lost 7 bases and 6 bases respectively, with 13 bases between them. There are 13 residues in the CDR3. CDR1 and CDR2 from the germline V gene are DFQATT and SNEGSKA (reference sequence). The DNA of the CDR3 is TGCAGTGTTGAGACAGCCCGTAATTCACCCCTCCACTTT. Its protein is CSVETARNSPLHF.

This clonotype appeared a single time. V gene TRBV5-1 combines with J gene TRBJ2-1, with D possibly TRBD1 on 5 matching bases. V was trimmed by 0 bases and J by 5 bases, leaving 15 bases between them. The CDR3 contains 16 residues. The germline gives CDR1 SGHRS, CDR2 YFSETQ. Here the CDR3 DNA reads TGCGCCAGCAGCTTGGTTCCGGACACCTTACACAATGAGCAGTTCTTC. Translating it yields CASSLVPDTLHNEQFF.

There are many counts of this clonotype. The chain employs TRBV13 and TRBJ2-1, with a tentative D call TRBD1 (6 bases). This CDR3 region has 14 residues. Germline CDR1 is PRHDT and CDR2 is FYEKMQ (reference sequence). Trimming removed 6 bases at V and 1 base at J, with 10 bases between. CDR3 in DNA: TGTGCCAGCAGTTTACAGGGTTCCTACAATGAGCAGTTCTTC. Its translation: CASSLQGSYNEQFF. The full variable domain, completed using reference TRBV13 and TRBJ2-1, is AAGVIQSPRHLIKEKRETATLKCYPIPRHDTVYWYQQGPGQDPQFLISFYEKMQSDKGSIPDRFSAQQFSDYHSELNMSSLELGDSALYFCASSLQGSYNEQFFGPGTRLTVL.

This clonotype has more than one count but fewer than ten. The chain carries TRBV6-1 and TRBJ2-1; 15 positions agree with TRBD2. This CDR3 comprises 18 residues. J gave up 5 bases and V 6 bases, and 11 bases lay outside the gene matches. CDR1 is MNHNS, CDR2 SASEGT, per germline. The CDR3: CASRAPGLAGGPHNEQFF. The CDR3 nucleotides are TGTGCCAGCAGAGCCCCCGGACTAGCGGGAGGGCCACACAATGAGCAGTTCTTC.

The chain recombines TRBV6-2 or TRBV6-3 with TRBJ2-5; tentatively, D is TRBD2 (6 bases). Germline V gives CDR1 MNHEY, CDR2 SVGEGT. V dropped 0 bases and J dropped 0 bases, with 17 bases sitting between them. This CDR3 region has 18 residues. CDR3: CASSYSSWGVQYQETQYF. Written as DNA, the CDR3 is TGTGCCAGCAGTTACTCCTCGTGGGGGGTCCAGTACCAAGAGACCCAGTACTTC.

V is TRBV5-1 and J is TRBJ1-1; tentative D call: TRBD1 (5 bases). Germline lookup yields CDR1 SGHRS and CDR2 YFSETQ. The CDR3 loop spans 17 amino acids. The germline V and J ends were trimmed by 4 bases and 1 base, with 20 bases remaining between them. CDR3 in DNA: TGCGCCAGCAGCCCCGGACCCCGTGGGGCGGGGAACACTGAAGCTTTCTTT. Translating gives CASSPGPRGAGNTEAFF.

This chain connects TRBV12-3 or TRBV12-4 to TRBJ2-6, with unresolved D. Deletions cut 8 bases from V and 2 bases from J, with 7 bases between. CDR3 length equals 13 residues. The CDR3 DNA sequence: TGTGCCAGCGTCCAGGCTGGGGCCAACGTCCTGACTTTC. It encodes CASVQAGANVLTF.

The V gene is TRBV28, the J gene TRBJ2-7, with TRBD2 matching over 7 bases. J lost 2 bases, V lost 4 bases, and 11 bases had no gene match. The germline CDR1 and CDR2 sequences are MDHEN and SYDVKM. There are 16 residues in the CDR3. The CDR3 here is CASSSPWGGGTYEQYF. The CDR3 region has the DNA TGTGCCAGCAGTTCCCCCTGGGGGGGGGGAACCTACGAGCAGTACTTC.

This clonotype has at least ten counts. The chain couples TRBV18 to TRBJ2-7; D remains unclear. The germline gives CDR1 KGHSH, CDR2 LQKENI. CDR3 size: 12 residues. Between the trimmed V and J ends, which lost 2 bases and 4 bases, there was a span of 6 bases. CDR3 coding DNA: TGTGCCAGCTCACCAGACCGTTACGAGCAGTACTTC. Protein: CASSPDRYEQYF.

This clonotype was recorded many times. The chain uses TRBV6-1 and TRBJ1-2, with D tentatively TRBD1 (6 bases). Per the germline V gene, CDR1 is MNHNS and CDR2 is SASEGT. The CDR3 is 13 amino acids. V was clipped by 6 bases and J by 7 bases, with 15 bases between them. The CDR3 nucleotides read TGTGCCAGCAGACCCGAGGGGGGGCGTGGCTACACCTTC. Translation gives CASRPEGGRGYTF.

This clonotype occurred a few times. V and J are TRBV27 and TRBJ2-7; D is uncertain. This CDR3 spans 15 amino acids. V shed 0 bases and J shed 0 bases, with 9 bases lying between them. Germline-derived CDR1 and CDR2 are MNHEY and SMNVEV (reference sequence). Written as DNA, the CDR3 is TGTGCCAGCAGTTTATCGACGACCTCCTCCTACGAGCAGTACTTC. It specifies CASSLSTTSSYEQYF.

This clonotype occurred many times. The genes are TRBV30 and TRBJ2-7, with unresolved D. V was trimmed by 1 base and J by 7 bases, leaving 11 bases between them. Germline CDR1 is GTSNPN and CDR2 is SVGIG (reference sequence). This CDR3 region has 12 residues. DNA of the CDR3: TGTGCCTGGAGTGGCCCGGGTCCGGAGCAGTACTTC. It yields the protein CAWSGPGPEQYF. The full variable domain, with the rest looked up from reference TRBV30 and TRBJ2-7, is SQTIHQWPATLVQPVGSPLSLECTVEGTSNPNLYWYRQAAGRGLQLLFYSVGIGQISSEVPQNLSASRPQDRQFILSSKKLLLSDSGFYLCAWSGPGPEQYFGPGTRLTVT.

The CDR3 sequence is CASSALIAGETRYEQYF. CDR3 nucleotides: TGTGCCAGTAGTGCCCTTATAGCGGGAGAGACCCGCTACGAGCAGTACTTC. The V call is TRBV19, the J call TRBJ2-7, with 9 bases that match TRBD2. Germline V gene sequence: CDR1 LNHDA, CDR2 SQIVND (reference sequence). The CDR3 sequence is 17 residues long. Trimming cost V 5 bases and J 3 bases; bases outside gene matches: 14.

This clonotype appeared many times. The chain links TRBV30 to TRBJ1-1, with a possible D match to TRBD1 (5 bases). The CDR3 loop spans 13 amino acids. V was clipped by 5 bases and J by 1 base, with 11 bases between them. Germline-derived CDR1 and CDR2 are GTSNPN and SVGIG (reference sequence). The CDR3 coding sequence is TGTGCCTGGTGGGGTGGGGGGAACACTGAAGCTTTCTTT. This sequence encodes CAWWGGGNTEAFF. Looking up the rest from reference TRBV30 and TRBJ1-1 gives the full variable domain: SQTIHQWPATLVQPVGSPLSLECTVEGTSNPNLYWYRQAAGRGLQLLFYSVGIGQISSEVPQNLSASRPQDRQFILSSKKLLLSDSGFYLCAWWGGGNTEAFFGQGTRLTVV.

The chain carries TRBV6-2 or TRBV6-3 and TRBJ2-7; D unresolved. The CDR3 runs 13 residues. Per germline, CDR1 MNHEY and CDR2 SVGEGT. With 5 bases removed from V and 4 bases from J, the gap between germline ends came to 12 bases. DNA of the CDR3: TGTGCCAGCAGTCCAACGAGCCAGTACGAGCAGTACTTC. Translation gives CASSPTSQYEQYF.

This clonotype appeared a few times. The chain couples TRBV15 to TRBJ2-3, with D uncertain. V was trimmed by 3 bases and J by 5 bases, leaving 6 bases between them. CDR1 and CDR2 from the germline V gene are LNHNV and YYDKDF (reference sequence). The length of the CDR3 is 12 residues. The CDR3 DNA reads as TGTGCCACCAGCAGTCACAGAGATACGCAGTATTTT. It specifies CATSSHRDTQYF. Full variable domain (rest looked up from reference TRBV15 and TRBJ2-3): DAMVIQNPRYQVTQFGKPVTLSCSQTLNHNVMYWYQQKSSQAPKLLFHYYDKDFNNEADTPDNFQSRRPNTSFCFLDIRSPGLGDTAMYLCATSSHRDTQYFGPGTRLTVL.

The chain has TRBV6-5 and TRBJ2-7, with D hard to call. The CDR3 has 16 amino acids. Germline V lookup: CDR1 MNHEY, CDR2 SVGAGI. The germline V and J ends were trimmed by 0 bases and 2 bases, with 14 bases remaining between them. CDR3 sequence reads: CASSYSPSPLTYEQYF. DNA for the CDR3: TGTGCCAGCAGTTACTCCCCCTCTCCACTCACCTACGAGCAGTACTTC.

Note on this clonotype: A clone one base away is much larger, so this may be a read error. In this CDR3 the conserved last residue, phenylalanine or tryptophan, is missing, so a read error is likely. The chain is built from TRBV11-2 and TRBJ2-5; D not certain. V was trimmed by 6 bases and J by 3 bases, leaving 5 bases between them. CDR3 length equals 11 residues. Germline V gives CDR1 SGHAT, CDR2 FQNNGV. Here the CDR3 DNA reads TGTGCCAGCAGGGCAGAAGAGACCCAGTACGTC. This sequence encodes CASRAEETQYV.

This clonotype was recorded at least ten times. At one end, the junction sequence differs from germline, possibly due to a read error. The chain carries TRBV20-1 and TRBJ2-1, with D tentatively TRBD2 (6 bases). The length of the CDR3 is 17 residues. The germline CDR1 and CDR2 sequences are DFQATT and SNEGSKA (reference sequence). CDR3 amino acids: CSARDLVPRELYNEQFF. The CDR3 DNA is TGCAGTGCAAGAGATTTGGTACCCCGGGAGCTTTACAATGAGCAGTTCTTC.

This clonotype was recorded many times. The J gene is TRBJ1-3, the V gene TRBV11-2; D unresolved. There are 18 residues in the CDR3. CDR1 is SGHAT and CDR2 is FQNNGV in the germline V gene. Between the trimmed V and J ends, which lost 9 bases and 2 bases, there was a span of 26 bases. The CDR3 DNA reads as TGTGCCAGTTCCGGACGGGTTACACGCGGGAGGCCTGGAAACACCATATATTTT. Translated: CASSGRVTRGRPGNTIYF. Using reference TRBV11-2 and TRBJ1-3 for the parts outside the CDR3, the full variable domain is EAGVAQSPRYKIIEKRQSVAFWCNPISGHATLYWYQQILGQGPKLLIQFQNNGVVDDSQLPKDRFSAERLKGVDSTLKIQPAKLEDSAVYLCASSGRVTRGRPGNTIYFGEGSWLTVV.

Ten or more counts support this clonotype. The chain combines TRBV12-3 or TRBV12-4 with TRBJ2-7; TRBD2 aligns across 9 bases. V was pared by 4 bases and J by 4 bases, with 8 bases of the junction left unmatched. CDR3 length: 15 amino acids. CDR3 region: CASSSISGRTYEQYF. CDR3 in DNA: TGTGCCAGCAGTTCTATAAGCGGGAGGACTTACGAGCAGTACTTC.

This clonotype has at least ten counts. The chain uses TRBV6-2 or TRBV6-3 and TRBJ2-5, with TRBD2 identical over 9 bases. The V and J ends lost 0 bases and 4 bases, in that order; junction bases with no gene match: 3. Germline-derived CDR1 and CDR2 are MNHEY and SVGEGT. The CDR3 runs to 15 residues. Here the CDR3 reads CASSYSMTSGETQYF. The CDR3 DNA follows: TGTGCCAGCAGTTACTCGATGACTAGCGGAGAGACCCAGTACTTC.

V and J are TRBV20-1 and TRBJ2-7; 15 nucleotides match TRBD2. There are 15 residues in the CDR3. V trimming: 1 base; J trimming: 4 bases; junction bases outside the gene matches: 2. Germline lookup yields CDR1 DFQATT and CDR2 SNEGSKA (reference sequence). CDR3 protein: CSARGTSGGGYEQYF. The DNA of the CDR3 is TGCAGTGCTAGAGGGACTAGCGGGGGGGGATACGAGCAGTACTTC.

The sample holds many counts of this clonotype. The CDR3 region has the DNA TGTGCCAGCAGCTCATACAAGGGACAGGGGAAAGCCTACGAGCAGTACTTC. Protein product: CASSSYKGQGKAYEQYF. This chain connects TRBV7-8 to TRBJ2-7; TRBD1 matches 10 bases. The germline CDR1 and CDR2 sequences are SGHVS and FQNEAQ. Trimming at V came to 4 bases and at J to 2 bases, leaving 11 bases not matched to a gene. There are 17 residues in the CDR3.

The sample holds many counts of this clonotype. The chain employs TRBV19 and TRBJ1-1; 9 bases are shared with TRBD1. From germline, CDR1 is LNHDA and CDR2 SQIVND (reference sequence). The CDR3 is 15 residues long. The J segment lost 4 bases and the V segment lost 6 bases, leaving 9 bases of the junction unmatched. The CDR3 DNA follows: TGTGCCAGTAGGGAAACAGGGGGCGCCGGCACTGAAGCTTTCTTT. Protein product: CASRETGGAGTEAFF.

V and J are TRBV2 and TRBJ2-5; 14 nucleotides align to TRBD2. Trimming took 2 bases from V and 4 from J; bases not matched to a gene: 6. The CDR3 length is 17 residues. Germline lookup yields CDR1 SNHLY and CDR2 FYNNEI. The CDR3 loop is CASSEYRLAGGVETQYF. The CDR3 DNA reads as TGTGCCAGCAGTGAATATCGACTAGCGGGAGGGGTAGAGACCCAGTACTTC.